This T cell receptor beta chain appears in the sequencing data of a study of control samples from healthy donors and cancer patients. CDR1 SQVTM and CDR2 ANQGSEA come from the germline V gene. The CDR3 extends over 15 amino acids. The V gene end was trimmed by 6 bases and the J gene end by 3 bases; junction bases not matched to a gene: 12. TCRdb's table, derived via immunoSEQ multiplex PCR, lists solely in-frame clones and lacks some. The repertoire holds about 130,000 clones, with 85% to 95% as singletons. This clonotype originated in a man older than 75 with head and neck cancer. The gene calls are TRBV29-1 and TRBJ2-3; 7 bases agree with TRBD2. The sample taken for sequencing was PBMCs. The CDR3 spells CSVAGWAGSTDTQYF. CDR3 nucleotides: TGCAGCGTAGCGGGGTGGGCAGGGAGTACAGATACGCAGTATTTT.